This T cell receptor beta chain was identified during a study of HIV-infected patients and healthy controls. The germline V gene has CDR1 MNHNY and CDR2 SVGAGI (reference sequence). The V gene lost 2 bases and the J gene lost 8 bases, with 4 bases spanning the gap. The CDR3 contains 11 residues. In its sample, this clonotype was seen many times. Via MiXCR, TCRdb re-called the 5' RACE reads, giving one row per CDR3 protein. This sample yields 15,000 to 20,000 distinct CDR3 sequences, of which about 15% are seen a single time; around 24% belongs to the top ten. The sequenced sample consisted of CD8+ T cells from blood. This receptor was identified in a human donor in good health. This rearrangement joins TRBV6-6 to TRBJ1-5; D is uncertain. The CDR3 loop reads CASSYGEPQHF. In DNA form, the CDR3 reads TGTGCCAGCAGTTACGGGGAGCCCCAGCATTTT.